These T cell receptor beta chains were read from a single sample in a study of T cell repertoires in cytomegalovirus infection. Via MiXCR, TCRdb re-called the reads, giving one row per CDR3 protein. The data hold some 150,000 distinct CDR3 sequences, with 20% to 30% observed a single time. Sequencing was performed on PBMCs. All receptors derive from a human donor in good health (CMV status not recorded). Some clones in this sample may be carry-over from other donors' samples. CDR3s include the opening cysteine and the closing phenylalanine or tryptophan. A D gene is named only where the DNA matches it firmly. Clone sizes are given selectively: once, few, many, or a class where the clone is expanded.

V gene: TRBV20-1; J gene: TRBJ1-1; CDR3 length: 16; clone size: .; D gene: .; CDR3 protein: CSARQRGVPLNTEAFF; CDR3 DNA: TGCAGTGCTAGACAGAGGGGGGTGCCATTGAACACTGAAGCTTTCTTT
V gene: TRBV7-2; J gene: TRBJ2-3; CDR3 length: 15; clone size: many; D gene: .; CDR3 protein: CASSFEGGGTDTQYF; CDR3 DNA: TGTGCCAGCAGCTTTGAGGGGGGAGGCACAGATACGCAGTATTTT
V gene: TRBV28; J gene: TRBJ2-7; CDR3 length: 15; clone size: .; D gene: TRBD1; CDR3 protein: CASSAPDREDDEQYF; CDR3 DNA: TGTGCCAGCAGTGCCCCGGACAGGGAGGATGACGAGCAGTACTTC
V gene: TRBV6-5; J gene: TRBJ2-7; CDR3 length: 14; clone size: .; D gene: TRBD2; CDR3 protein: CASSYREGHNEQYF; CDR3 DNA: TGTGCCAGCAGTTACCGGGAGGGCCACAACGAGCAGTACTTC
V gene: TRBV7-2; J gene: TRBJ2-7; CDR3 length: 11; clone size: many; D gene: .; CDR3 protein: CASSPGDEQYF; CDR3 DNA: TGTGCCAGCAGCCCAGGAGACGAGCAGTACTTC
V gene: TRBV5-4; J gene: TRBJ2-2; CDR3 length: 16; clone size: .; D gene: TRBD1; CDR3 protein: CASSLRRDRAGGELFF; CDR3 DNA: TGTGCCAGCAGCTTACGCCGGGACAGGGCAGGCGGGGAGCTGTTTTTT
V gene: TRBV28; J gene: TRBJ1-1; CDR3 length: 14; clone size: .; D gene: .; CDR3 protein: CASSLIRGGTEAFF; CDR3 DNA: TGTGCCAGCAGTTTAATTAGGGGGGGGACTGAAGCTTTCTTT
V gene: TRBV2; J gene: TRBJ2-4; CDR3 length: 16; clone size: .; D gene: .; CDR3 protein: CASSIQGGLAKNIQYF; CDR3 DNA: TGTGCCAGCAGTATCCAGGGGGGCCTAGCCAAAAACATTCAGTACTTC
V gene: TRBV20-1; J gene: TRBJ1-1; CDR3 length: 18; clone size: once; D gene: TRBD1; CDR3 protein: CSAREDRGRRGMNTEAFF; CDR3 DNA: TGCAGTGCTAGAGAGGACAGGGGGCGCCGAGGTATGAACACTGAAGCTTTCTTT
V gene: TRBV12-3/TRBV12-4; J gene: TRBJ1-2; CDR3 length: 16; clone size: few; D gene: .; CDR3 protein: CASSSSQHGANYGYTF; CDR3 DNA: TGTGCCAGCAGTTCCTCCCAACATGGGGCTAACTATGGCTACACCTTC
V gene: TRBV20-1; J gene: TRBJ2-3; CDR3 length: 14; clone size: .; D gene: TRBD1; CDR3 protein: CSAQTGEEGDTQYF; CDR3 DNA: TGCAGTGCCCAGACAGGGGAGGAAGGAGATACGCAGTATTTT
V gene: TRBV18; J gene: TRBJ1-2; CDR3 length: 19; clone size: .; D gene: .; CDR3 protein: CASSPNPPLTGTPTYGYTF; CDR3 DNA: TGTGCCAGCTCACCCAACCCCCCCTTAACCGGGACGCCCACCTATGGCTACACCTTC
V gene: TRBV7-2; J gene: TRBJ2-7; CDR3 length: 11; clone size: few; D gene: .; CDR3 protein: CASSSHYEQYF; CDR3 DNA: TGTGCCAGCAGCTCGCACTACGAGCAGTACTTC
V gene: TRBV27; J gene: TRBJ2-7; CDR3 length: 15; clone size: .; D gene: TRBD1; CDR3 protein: CASRPVGQGPREQYF; CDR3 DNA: TGTGCCAGCAGGCCGGTGGGACAGGGGCCGCGCGAGCAGTACTTC
V gene: TRBV7-8; J gene: TRBJ2-2; CDR3 length: 18; clone size: .; D gene: TRBD1; CDR3 protein: CASSSGQGALANTGELVF; CDR3 DNA: TGTGCCAGCAGCTCGGGACAGGGGGCCCTAGCGAACACCGGGGAGCTGGTTTTT
V gene: TRBV5-4; J gene: TRBJ2-5; CDR3 length: 15; clone size: .; D gene: .; CDR3 protein: CASSPGGWNQETQYF; CDR3 DNA: TGTGCCAGCAGCCCAGGAGGCTGGAACCAAGAGACCCAGTACTTC
V gene: TRBV7-2; J gene: TRBJ2-7; CDR3 length: 14; clone size: many; D gene: TRBD1; CDR3 protein: CASSLRDRAYEQYF; CDR3 DNA: TGTGCCAGCAGCCTCCGGGACAGGGCCTACGAGCAGTACTTC
V gene: TRBV7-8; J gene: TRBJ1-4; CDR3 length: 18; clone size: many; D gene: .; CDR3 protein: CASRQGYREAFKNEKLFF; CDR3 DNA: TGTGCCAGCAGGCAGGGATACAGGGAGGCCTTCAAAAATGAAAAACTGTTTTTT
V gene: TRBV10-3; J gene: TRBJ2-5; CDR3 length: 13; clone size: .; D gene: .; CDR3 protein: CAISEGGGETQYF; CDR3 DNA: TGTGCCATCAGTGAGGGGGGCGGGGAGACCCAGTACTTC
V gene: TRBV19; J gene: TRBJ2-2; CDR3 length: 15; clone size: few; D gene: .; CDR3 protein: CASSTRGLNTGELFF; CDR3 DNA: TGTGCCAGTAGTACCCGGGGCCTGAACACCGGGGAGCTGTTTTTT
V gene: TRBV11-2; J gene: TRBJ2-2; CDR3 length: 15; clone size: few; D gene: TRBD1; CDR3 protein: CASSRDRERTGELFF; CDR3 DNA: TGTGCCAGCAGCCGGGACAGGGAGAGGACCGGGGAGCTGTTTTTT
V gene: TRBV20-1; J gene: TRBJ2-5; CDR3 length: 13; clone size: .; D gene: .; CDR3 protein: CSASGQRQETQYF; CDR3 DNA: TGCAGTGCTTCTGGACAGCGTCAAGAGACCCAGTACTTC
V gene: TRBV7-2; J gene: TRBJ2-4; CDR3 length: 16; clone size: medium-sized; D gene: .; CDR3 protein: CASSFGTRGGKNIQYF; CDR3 DNA: TGTGCCAGCAGCTTTGGGACACGTGGAGGGAAAAACATTCAGTACTTC
V gene: TRBV2; J gene: TRBJ1-2; CDR3 length: 15; clone size: many; D gene: .; CDR3 protein: CASSENQELSDGYTF; CDR3 DNA: TGTGCCAGCAGTGAAAATCAGGAGCTTTCGGATGGCTACACCTTC
V gene: TRBV3-1; J gene: TRBJ1-6; CDR3 length: 14; clone size: once; D gene: .; CDR3 protein: CASSQVGTDSPLHF; CDR3 DNA: TGTGCCAGCAGCCAAGTTGGAACAGATTCACCCCTCCACTTT
V gene: TRBV7-2; J gene: TRBJ2-7; CDR3 length: 15; clone size: many; D gene: .; CDR3 protein: CASSLDSVTSYEQYF; CDR3 DNA: TGTGCCAGCAGCTTAGATAGTGTCACGTCCTACGAGCAGTACTTC
V gene: TRBV7-6; J gene: TRBJ2-1; CDR3 length: 14; clone size: .; D gene: TRBD1; CDR3 protein: CASSDRDGDNEQFF; CDR3 DNA: TGTGCCAGCAGCGACAGGGATGGGGACAATGAGCAGTTCTTC
V gene: TRBV12-3/TRBV12-4; J gene: TRBJ2-5; CDR3 length: 12; clone size: few; D gene: .; CDR3 protein: CASSSTQETQYF; CDR3 DNA: TGTGCCAGCAGTTCCACCCAAGAGACCCAGTACTTC
V gene: TRBV7-2; J gene: TRBJ2-5; CDR3 length: 17; clone size: many; D gene: TRBD2; CDR3 protein: CASSSPQLAGGQETQYF; CDR3 DNA: TGTGCCAGCAGCTCGCCCCAACTAGCGGGGGGACAAGAGACCCAGTACTTC
V gene: TRBV2; J gene: TRBJ2-2; CDR3 length: 16; clone size: .; D gene: TRBD1; CDR3 protein: CASSPLGRGLGGELFF; CDR3 DNA: TGTGCCAGCAGCCCACTGGGCAGGGGGCTTGGCGGGGAGCTGTTTTTT
V gene: TRBV3-1; J gene: TRBJ2-1; CDR3 length: 17; clone size: .; D gene: .; CDR3 protein: CASSQGDGASYLYEQFF; CDR3 DNA: TGTGCCAGCAGCCAAGGAGACGGGGCTAGCTATCTCTATGAGCAGTTCTTC
V gene: TRBV2; J gene: TRBJ2-7; CDR3 length: 14; clone size: .; D gene: TRBD1; CDR3 protein: CASSGLGQRYEQYF; CDR3 DNA: TGTGCCAGCAGTGGATTGGGACAGCGCTACGAGCAGTACTTC
V gene: TRBV28; J gene: TRBJ1-5; CDR3 length: 20; clone size: medium-sized; D gene: .; CDR3 protein: CASSFPVGQGITGSNQPQHF; CDR3 DNA: TGTGCCAGCAGTTTCCCCGTGGGGCAGGGAATTACTGGGAGCAATCAGCCCCAGCATTTT
V gene: TRBV28; J gene: TRBJ2-1; CDR3 length: 16; clone size: medium-sized; D gene: TRBD2; CDR3 protein: CASSPGTSGGYNEQFF; CDR3 DNA: TGTGCCAGCAGTCCGGGGACTAGCGGGGGCTACAATGAGCAGTTCTTC
V gene: TRBV7-2; J gene: TRBJ1-5; CDR3 length: 16; clone size: many; D gene: TRBD1; CDR3 protein: CASSFNGQGAGQPQHF; CDR3 DNA: TGTGCCAGCAGCTTCAACGGACAGGGGGCAGGCCAGCCCCAGCATTTT
V gene: TRBV7-2; J gene: TRBJ2-4; CDR3 length: 15; clone size: .; D gene: .; CDR3 protein: CASSPKTSAKNIQYF; CDR3 DNA: TGTGCCAGCAGCCCCAAGACGTCAGCCAAAAACATTCAGTACTTC
V gene: TRBV18; J gene: TRBJ2-2; CDR3 length: 16; clone size: .; D gene: .; CDR3 protein: CASSPAGTTNTGELFF; CDR3 DNA: TGTGCCAGCTCCCCCGCCGGGACAACGAACACCGGGGAGCTGTTTTTT
V gene: TRBV6-2/TRBV6-3; J gene: TRBJ2-1; CDR3 length: 18; clone size: few; D gene: TRBD2; CDR3 protein: CASSYSRTRGAPWDEQFF; CDR3 DNA: TGTGCCAGCAGTTACTCTCGGACTAGAGGGGCTCCCTGGGATGAGCAGTTCTTC
V gene: TRBV7-2; J gene: TRBJ2-7; CDR3 length: 14; clone size: many; D gene: .; CDR3 protein: CASSLGGTGYEQYF; CDR3 DNA: TGTGCCAGCAGCTTAGGGGGTACCGGCTACGAGCAGTACTTC
V gene: TRBV6-1; J gene: TRBJ1-1; CDR3 length: 14; clone size: many; D gene: .; CDR3 protein: CASSEAYRGAEAFF; CDR3 DNA: TGTGCCAGCAGTGAAGCCTATCGGGGCGCTGAAGCTTTCTTT
V gene: TRBV12-3/TRBV12-4; J gene: TRBJ1-6; CDR3 length: 15; clone size: .; D gene: .; CDR3 protein: CASTPGRTYNSPLHF; CDR3 DNA: TGTGCCAGCACCCCGGGGCGGACCTATAATTCACCCCTCCACTTT
V gene: TRBV30; J gene: TRBJ1-1; CDR3 length: 18; clone size: few; D gene: .; CDR3 protein: CAWTRGVGGASRFTEAFF; CDR3 DNA: TGTGCCTGGACCCGAGGAGTGGGGGGCGCGTCAAGGTTCACTGAAGCTTTCTTT
V gene: TRBV6-1; J gene: TRBJ2-3; CDR3 length: 18; clone size: many; D gene: TRBD2; CDR3 protein: CASSAGQGSGGATDTQYF; CDR3 DNA: TGTGCCAGCAGTGCAGGGCAGGGAAGCGGGGGGGCGACAGATACGCAGTATTTT
V gene: TRBV5-1; J gene: TRBJ2-7; CDR3 length: 15; clone size: few; D gene: .; CDR3 protein: CASSPDPMAAYEQYF; CDR3 DNA: TGCGCCAGCAGCCCTGACCCAATGGCAGCCTACGAGCAGTACTTC
V gene: TRBV5-1; J gene: TRBJ1-3; CDR3 length: 16; clone size: few; D gene: .; CDR3 protein: CASSLDGIYSGNTIYF; CDR3 DNA: TGCGCCAGCAGCTTGGACGGGATCTACTCTGGAAACACCATATATTTT
V gene: TRBV20-1; J gene: TRBJ2-7; CDR3 length: 14; clone size: .; D gene: .; CDR3 protein: CSARAQPRTHEQYF; CDR3 DNA: TGCAGTGCTAGGGCACAGCCGAGGACCCACGAGCAGTACTTC
V gene: TRBV28; J gene: TRBJ2-3; CDR3 length: 14; clone size: few; D gene: TRBD2; CDR3 protein: CASSPGGDTDTQYF; CDR3 DNA: TGTGCCAGCAGTCCGGGGGGGGACACAGATACGCAGTATTTT
V gene: TRBV10-3; J gene: TRBJ2-1; CDR3 length: 16; clone size: few; D gene: .; CDR3 protein: CAISPDRNPTYNEQFF; CDR3 DNA: TGTGCCATCAGTCCAGACCGCAACCCTACCTACAATGAGCAGTTCTTC
V gene: TRBV15; J gene: TRBJ2-2; CDR3 length: 14; clone size: few; D gene: TRBD2; CDR3 protein: CAVGREMDTGELFF; CDR3 DNA: TGTGCCGTAGGGCGGGAGATGGACACCGGGGAGCTGTTTTTT
V gene: TRBV28; J gene: TRBJ1-2; CDR3 length: 14; clone size: few; D gene: TRBD1; CDR3 protein: CASKGDRGGYGYTF; CDR3 DNA: TGTGCCAGCAAAGGGGACAGGGGAGGATATGGCTACACCTTC
V gene: TRBV12-3/TRBV12-4; J gene: TRBJ2-7; CDR3 length: 14; clone size: many; D gene: TRBD1; CDR3 protein: CASSEHRGLEEQYF; CDR3 DNA: TGTGCCAGCAGTGAACACAGGGGGCTAGAAGAGCAGTACTTC
V gene: TRBV30; J gene: TRBJ1-6; CDR3 length: 13; clone size: few; D gene: TRBD1; CDR3 protein: CAWAGQENSPLHF; CDR3 DNA: TGTGCCTGGGCGGGACAGGAAAATTCACCCCTCCACTTT
V gene: TRBV29-1; J gene: TRBJ1-1; CDR3 length: 15; clone size: many; D gene: .; CDR3 protein: CSVEDIWPTRTEAFF; CDR3 DNA: TGCAGCGTTGAAGATATATGGCCTACCCGCACTGAAGCTTTCTTT
V gene: TRBV19; J gene: TRBJ1-1; CDR3 length: 13; clone size: once; D gene: .; CDR3 protein: CASSITQNTEAFF; CDR3 DNA: TGTGCCAGTAGTATAACCCAGAACACTGAAGCTTTCTTT
V gene: TRBV15; J gene: TRBJ2-2; CDR3 length: 15; clone size: few; D gene: .; CDR3 protein: CATSRGVSGTGELFF; CDR3 DNA: TGTGCCACCAGCAGAGGGGTTAGTGGCACCGGGGAGCTGTTTTTT
V gene: TRBV28; J gene: TRBJ1-5; CDR3 length: 14; clone size: many; D gene: .; CDR3 protein: CASSLSRVAQPQHF; CDR3 DNA: TGTGCCAGCAGTTTAAGCAGGGTCGCGCAGCCCCAGCATTTT
V gene: TRBV7-6; J gene: TRBJ2-1; CDR3 length: 16; clone size: many; D gene: TRBD1; CDR3 protein: CASSPLTGPSGNEQFF; CDR3 DNA: TGTGCCAGCAGCCCCCTGACAGGGCCGTCGGGGAATGAGCAGTTCTTC